The next 22 T cell receptor beta chains were all read from a single sample in a study of CD8+CD57+ T cells in acquired aplastic anemia. Investigators profiled TCR beta VDJ and CDR3 from genomic DNA template. One entry per CDR3 protein, called by TCRdb with MiXCR from the reads. Of more than 150,000 distinct CDR3 sequences in the sample, around three fifths were seen once. The material sequenced was sorted CD4+, CD8+, or CD8+CD57+ T cells (not recorded which) from PBMCs. The receptors originated from a human donor with severe aplastic anemia or a healthy control (not recorded which).

This rearrangement joins TRBV12-3 or TRBV12-4 to TRBJ1-1; D not resolved. Trimming left V 8 bases short and J 4 bases short, with 14 bases between. The CDR3 is made up of 13 amino acids. The CDR3 here is CASRAGYSTEAFF. Written as DNA, the CDR3 is TGTGCCAGCCGCGCGGGTTATAGCACTGAAGCTTTCTTT.

This clonotype was counted at least ten times. This chain joins TRBV7-8 and TRBJ2-1; D is ambiguous. The germline V gene has CDR1 SGHVS and CDR2 FQNEAQ. V lost 5 bases and J 4 bases, leaving 15 bases between the germline ends. The CDR3 has 15 residues. The CDR3 protein is CASSPSPGGYNEQFF. The DNA of the CDR3 is TGTGCCAGCAGCCCGTCGCCGGGCGGATACAATGAGCAGTTCTTC.

Concerning this clonotype: This sequence may be a read error, since a much larger clone differs from it by one base. The gene calls are TRBV4-2 and TRBJ2-1, with a weak D call TRBD1 (6 bases). CDR3 length: 13 residues. V gave up 0 bases and J gave up 12 bases, with 12 bases separating them. Germline loops: CDR1 LGHNA, CDR2 YNFKEQ. CDR3 nucleotide sequence: TGTGCCAGCAGCCAAGATAGGGCACAGGGGCAGTTCTTC. Translated, it gives CASSQDRAQGQFF.

The rearrangement uses TRBV7-9 and TRBJ1-4; 9 bases are a match to TRBD1. With 6 bases clipped from V and 7 bases from J, the junction kept 9 bases outside the gene matches. The CDR3 loop spans 15 amino acids. CDR1 and CDR2 from the germline V gene are SEHNR and FQNEAQ (reference sequence). The CDR3 loop is CASSPETGGLEKLFF. DNA for the CDR3: TGTGCCAGCAGTCCGGAGACAGGGGGACTTGAAAAACTGTTTTTT.

This clonotype has more than one count but fewer than ten. V gene TRBV15 combines with J gene TRBJ2-3; D gene unclear. This CDR3 spans 12 amino acids. Germline assignment: CDR1 LNHNV and CDR2 YYDKDF (reference sequence). V dropped 1 base and J dropped 6 bases, with 5 bases sitting between them. The CDR3 region is CATSRVGDTQYF. Written as DNA, the CDR3 is TGTGCCACCAGCAGAGTGGGGGATACGCAGTATTTT. Full variable domain (rest looked up from reference TRBV15 and TRBJ2-3): DAMVIQNPRYQVTQFGKPVTLSCSQTLNHNVMYWYQQKSSQAPKLLFHYYDKDFNNEADTPDNFQSRRPNTSFCFLDIRSPGLGDTAMYLCATSRVGDTQYFGPGTRLTVL.

There are many counts of this clonotype. The chain joins TRBV7-9 to TRBJ1-6; 8 nucleotides match TRBD1. Trimming removed 1 base from V and 8 bases from J; junction bases left unmatched: 7. The CDR3 loop spans 16 amino acids. Germline values: CDR1 SEHNR, CDR2 FQNEAQ (reference sequence). CDR3 sequence: CASSLGTGLRHSPLHF. CDR3 nucleotides: TGTGCCAGCAGCTTAGGGACAGGGCTTCGTCATTCACCCCTCCACTTT. The full variable domain, completed using reference TRBV7-9 and TRBJ1-6, is DTGVSQNPRHKITKRGQNVTFRCDPISEHNRLYWYRQTLGQGPEFLTYFQNEAQLEKSRLLSDRFSAERPKGSFSTLEIQRTEQGDSAMYLCASSLGTGLRHSPLHFGNGTRLTVT.

This rearrangement joins TRBV7-8 to TRBJ1-1, with D hard to call. The V gene's germline CDR1 is SGHVS and CDR2 FQNEAQ. The CDR3 is 12 amino acids. V dropped 3 bases and J dropped 5 bases, with 7 bases sitting between them. This CDR3 reads CASSLVRTEAFF. The CDR3 bases are TGTGCCAGCAGCTTGGTGAGGACTGAAGCTTTCTTT. Variable domain in full (rest from reference TRBV7-8 and TRBJ1-1): GAGVSQSPRYKVAKRGQDVALRCDPISGHVSLFWYQQALGQGPEFLTYFQNEAQLDKSGLPSDRFFAERPEGSVSTLKIQRTQQEDSAVYLCASSLVRTEAFFGQGTRLTVV.

The chain recombines TRBV29-1 with TRBJ2-7; 7 bases match TRBD1. V shed 6 bases and J 3 bases; nucleotides not matched to a gene: 11. There are 14 residues in the CDR3. CDR1 and CDR2 from the germline V gene are SQVTM and ANQGSEA. The CDR3 DNA reads TGCAGCGTCCGCGAAAGACAGGGATACTACGAGCAGTACTTC. As protein: CSVRERQGYYEQYF.

A word on this clonotype: The missing conserved phenylalanine or tryptophan at the end of this CDR3 makes a read error likely. The chain carries TRBV7-2 and TRBJ2-3; the D gene is possibly TRBD2 (5 bases). The CDR3 sequence is 12 residues long. The germline V gene has CDR1 SGHTA and CDR2 FQGNSA. The CDR3 nucleotides read TGTGACAGCCGGGGAGGCACAGATACGCAGTATGTT. It codes for CDSRGGTDTQYV.

This clonotype appeared a few times. V and J are TRBV7-9 and TRBJ2-7, with D perhaps matching TRBD1 (5 bases). Deletions cut 5 bases from V and 5 bases from J, with 16 bases between. Germline CDR1 reads SEHNR; CDR2 reads FQNEAQ (reference sequence). The CDR3 contains 14 residues. The CDR3 nucleotides read TGTGCCAGCAGCCGACGACAGTCGGGCGACGAGCAGTACTTC. Protein: CASSRRQSGDEQYF.

This clonotype was counted many times. J is TRBJ2-2 and V is TRBV28; D unclear. Trimming cost V 1 base and J 1 base, with 7 bases left between them. Germline V gene data show CDR1 as MDHEN and CDR2 as SYDVKM. The CDR3 has 15 amino acids. The CDR3 spells CASSLFRLNTGELFF. CDR3 sequence (DNA): TGTGCCAGCAGTTTATTTCGCTTGAACACCGGGGAGCTGTTTTTT.

This chain uses TRBV10-3 with TRBJ1-1; 7 nucleotides match TRBD1. This CDR3 region has 14 residues. V gave up 4 bases and J gave up 3 bases; unmatched junction bases: 5. Germline V gives CDR1 ENHRY, CDR2 SYGVKD. The CDR3 region is CAISGQGADTEAFF. The CDR3, as DNA: TGTGCCATCAGTGGACAGGGCGCCGACACTGAAGCTTTCTTT.

As concerns this clonotype: A read error is likely, as this CDR3 ends without the conserved phenylalanine or tryptophan. The J gene is TRBJ2-1, the V gene TRBV24-1; tentatively, D is TRBD2 (5 bases). V gave up 1 base and J gave up 7 bases, with 13 bases separating them. Germline CDR1 reads KGHDR; CDR2 reads SFDVKD. The CDR3 is 15 amino acids. The CDR3 nucleotides are TGTGCCACCAGTGATTTTGAGGGAGCCCCAAATGAGCAGTTCTCC. Translated: CATSDFEGAPNEQFS.

This clonotype was picked up many times. This CDR3 is CSVKITQVGGTEAFF. In nucleotides, the CDR3 is TGCAGTGTTAAGATCACACAGGTTGGGGGCACTGAAGCTTTCTTT. The chain uses TRBV20-1 and TRBJ1-1; possibly TRBD1 for D (5 bases). The V end lost 7 bases, the J end lost 4 bases, and 22 bases lay between the germline ends. CDR1 and CDR2 (germline): DFQATT, SNEGSKA (reference sequence). CDR3 length: 15 residues.

The chain carries TRBV20-1 and TRBJ1-5, with 9 bases fitting TRBD1. Losses at the gene ends were 1 base for V and 14 bases for J; bases not matched to a gene: 9. Germline V gene lookup returns CDR1 DFQATT and CDR2 SNEGSKA (reference sequence). This CDR3 has 13 residues. The chain's CDR3 is CSARVQGAIHEHF. The CDR3 nucleotides read TGCAGTGCTAGAGTACAGGGGGCAATCCACGAGCATTTT.

The chain recombines TRBV7-2 with TRBJ1-1; no reliable D call. CDR3 size: 13 residues. Germline V gene sequence: CDR1 SGHTA, CDR2 FQGNSA. The V and J ends lost 2 bases and 4 bases respectively, with 8 bases between them. CDR3 nucleotides: TGTGCCAGCAGCTTATTGCCCATCACTGAAGCTTTCTTT. Amino acid sequence: CASSLLPITEAFF.

This sequence joins TRBV25-1 and TRBJ1-6; D is possibly TRBD1 (6 bases). V gave up 7 bases and J gave up 6 bases, with 10 bases separating them. Germline V CDR1 and CDR2: MGHDK, SYGVNS. This CDR3 has 13 amino acids. CDR3 sequence: CASNIGGNSPLHF. The CDR3 DNA is TGTGCCAGCAACATAGGGGGTAATTCACCCCTCCACTTT.

V usage is TRBV7-9 and J usage is TRBJ2-2; TRBD1 matches at 8 bases. V dropped 6 bases and J dropped 6; count of bases not matched to a gene: 9. This CDR3 has 15 amino acids. Germline CDR1 SEHNR, CDR2 FQNEAQ (reference sequence). The CDR3 DNA reads as TGTGCCAGCAGTGAACAGGGGGTAGAATCCGGGGAGCTGTTTTTT. Amino acid sequence: CASSEQGVESGELFF.

Points on this clonotype: This is likely a read error, given that the CDR3 carries no conserved phenylalanine or tryptophan at its end. The CDR3 nucleotides read TGTGCCACCATGGGACCCTATAGTTCACCCCTCCACTGT. This codes for CATMGPYSSPLHC. The chain combines TRBV24-1 with TRBJ1-6; maybe TRBD1 (5 bases). This CDR3 spans 13 amino acids. The V gene's germline CDR1 is KGHDR and CDR2 SFDVKD.

This chain joins TRBV12-3 or TRBV12-4 and TRBJ2-1; 9 nucleotides match TRBD1. This CDR3 is 15 amino acids long. V trimming: 6 bases; J trimming: 6 bases; junction bases outside the gene matches: 9. The DNA of the CDR3 is TGTGCCAGCAGGGGGACGGGACAGGGTGTCAATGAGCAGTTCTTC. It encodes CASRGTGQGVNEQFF.

The chain employs TRBV10-3 and TRBJ2-7; 8 bases are a match to TRBD2. The germline V gene encodes CDR1 ENHRY and CDR2 SYGVKD. V trimming: 2 bases; J trimming: 7 bases; junction bases outside the gene matches: 7. CDR3 length: 14 amino acids. CDR3 sequence reads: CAISEREGLREQYF. DNA for the CDR3: TGTGCCATCAGTGAGCGGGAGGGCCTTAGGGAGCAGTACTTC.

This chain connects TRBV20-1 to TRBJ2-1; TRBD2 matches 13 bases. Germline CDR1 DFQATT, CDR2 SNEGSKA (reference sequence). The CDR3 has 17 residues. The trim removed 5 bases at V and 2 bases at J, leaving 9 bases unmatched. The CDR3 region is CSAGSRLAGGTYNEQFF. In DNA form, the CDR3 reads TGCAGTGCTGGTTCTCGACTAGCGGGAGGAACCTACAATGAGCAGTTCTTC.